These 15 T cell receptor beta chains were all obtained from the same sample, sequenced in a study of TET2 disruption in CD19-targeted CAR T cells. The treatment was: autologous CTL019 cells: CD19 CAR with 4-1BB and CD3 zeta domains. Assay: immunoSEQ multiplex PCR; the TCRdb copy retains only in-frame clones and omits some. In all, the sample yields around 30,000 clones. Antigens for these TCRs are unknown. The sequencing used CD8- CAR+ T cells sorted from cultured blood T cells, collected for CD19 CAR T cell therapy. Specified subset: CD8-negative CAR-positive T cells from the infusion product. Receptors were obtained from a man in his sixties or seventies with chronic lymphocytic leukemia.

In regard to this clone: The CDR3 end falls 3 residues outside the read, so it is completed with the germline J gene. The chain has TRBV7-9 and TRBJ2-2, with D possibly being TRBD1 (5 bases). The CDR3 covers 15 residues. V was shortened by 6 bases and J by 8 bases, with 19 bases between the two germline ends. Looked up from germline, CDR1 is SEHNR and CDR2 is FQNEAQ (reference sequence). The CDR3: CASSLQAPSLGELFF. Partial CDR3 DNA: TGTGCCAGCAGTCTACAGGCCCCCTCCTTGGGGGAG.

To note about this clone: The sequenced fragment ends 3 residues before the CDR3 boundary, so the rest is inferred from the germline J gene. The chain joins TRBV5-4 to TRBJ1-4; 9 nucleotides match TRBD1. V shed 5 bases, J shed 6 bases, and the junction held 11 bases outside the gene matches. This CDR3 is 16 amino acids long. Germline V lookup: CDR1 SGHNT, CDR2 YYREEE (reference sequence). This CDR3 is CASSLRSGTGHEKLFF. CDR3 bases read: TGTGCCAGCAGTTTGCGGTCCGGGACAGGGCATGAAAAA.

A note on this clone: Coverage ceases 3 residues before the CDR3 finishes, and the germline J gene fills in the end. The chain carries TRBV18 and TRBJ1-2, with D unclear. Germline CDR1 KGHSH, CDR2 LQKENI. The CDR3 covers 14 residues. The CDR3 region is CASSPSGVLYDYTF. CDR3 DNA (partial): TGTGCCAGCTCACCATCCGGGGTACTCTACGAC.

Details on this clone: One junction end does not reproduce the germline sequence, and a read error may be involved. The read ends 3 residues shy of where the CDR3 ends; the end is completed using the germline J gene. Other DNA sequences of this sample code for an identical CDR3. This rearrangement joins TRBV6-1 to TRBJ1-3, with D possibly being TRBD1 (5 bases). CDR1 is MNHNS and CDR2 is SASEGT in the germline V gene. This CDR3 has 18 residues. CDR3 DNA (partial): TGTGCCAGCAGCGAACACCTGGGGGGGGTCAACTCTGGAAACACT. Its protein is CASSEHLGGVNSGNT. The entire CDR3 protein reads CASSEHLGGVNSGNTIYF.

The sequenced part of the CDR3 DNA is TGTGCCAGCAGAGTAGATCAGGGAAGTCGCACAGATACC. Protein product: CASRVDQGSRTDT. The whole CDR3 sequence reads CASRVDQGSRTDTYTF. This rearrangement joins TRBV6-4 to TRBJ1-2; D possibly corresponds to TRBD1 (5 bases). The DNA ends 3 residues before the CDR3 does, and the rest of the CDR3 is filled in from the germline J gene. The CDR3 totals 16 residues. CDR1 is MRHNA and CDR2 is SNTAGT in the germline V gene.

Concerning this clone: The CDR3 end falls 3 residues outside the read, so it is completed with the germline J gene. The V gene is TRBV20-1, the J gene TRBJ2-7, with 8 bases that match TRBD1. The junction had 10 bases not matched to a gene; V was cut back by 7 bases and J by 2 bases. This CDR3 is built from 14 residues. CDR1 is DFQATT and CDR2 is SNEGSKA in the germline V gene (reference sequence). The CDR3 loop is CSGTGSANTYEQYF. The DNA read from the CDR3 is TGCAGTGGGACAGGGTCAGCAAATACCTACGAG.

CDR3 residues: CASRNTGVEAFF. The covered CDR3 bases are TGTGCCAGCAGGAATACAGGGGTTGAA. The chain uses TRBV7-2 and TRBJ1-1; 7 positions agree with TRBD1. From the germline J gene comes the end of the CDR3, since the read stops 3 residues before it. The ends lost 6 bases at V and 7 bases at J; junction bases unmatched: 5. The germline gives CDR1 SGHTA, CDR2 FQGNSA. The CDR3 spans 12 residues.

Note on this clone: The missing CDR3 end, 3 residues past where the read stops, is filled in from the germline J gene. This same CDR3 is encoded by further DNA sequences in the sample. J is TRBJ1-1 and V is TRBV7-9; D remains unclear. The germline V gene has CDR1 SEHNR and CDR2 FQNEAQ (reference sequence). The CDR3 loop spans 12 amino acids. Incomplete CDR3 DNA: TGTGCCAGCAGCCGACTATCGAACGAG. It specifies CASSRLSNE. The whole CDR3 sequence is CASSRLSNEAFF.

Details on this clone: The read stops 3 residues short of the end of the CDR3; the missing end is completed from the germline J gene. The chain has TRBV7-2 and TRBJ2-2; no reliable D call. CDR3 size: 14 residues. Germline V gives CDR1 SGHTA, CDR2 FQGNSA. V lost 1 base and J 3 bases, leaving 6 bases between the germline ends. The CDR3: CASSLVADTGELFF. Incomplete CDR3 DNA: TGTGCCAGCAGCTTAGTAGCAGACACCGGGGAG.

A word on this clone: The CDR3 end lies 3 residues beyond the end of the read and is filled in from the germline J gene. The rearrangement joins TRBV30 to TRBJ2-5; perhaps TRBD1 as D (5 bases). The CDR3 length is 13 residues. CDR1 and CDR2 from the germline V gene are GTSNPN and SVGIG (reference sequence). The V gene lost 4 bases and the J gene lost 3 bases, with 12 bases spanning the gap. The DNA read from the CDR3 is TGTGCCTGGACCCAAGGGGCAGAAGAGACC. This sequence encodes CAWTQGAEET. The entire CDR3 sequence reads CAWTQGAEETQYF.

Comments on this clone: The CDR3 end falls 3 residues outside the read, so it is completed with the germline J gene. This sequence joins TRBV20-1 and TRBJ2-7; 7 positions match TRBD1. Losses at the gene ends were 1 base for V and 1 base for J; bases not matched to a gene: 7. The CDR3 sequence is 15 residues long. Germline V gene sequence: CDR1 DFQATT, CDR2 SNEGSKA (reference sequence). The CDR3 loop is CSARALDRSSYEQYF. CDR3 DNA, as far as it was read: TGCAGTGCTAGAGCCCTGGACAGGTCGTCCTACGAG.

This CDR3 reads CASQRRGGGGSQTQYF. The CDR3 bases that were read are TGCGCCAGTCAGCGGAGGGGTGGCGGGGGCTCTCAGACT. This chain uses TRBV5-1 with TRBJ2-4; D might be TRBD2 (7 bases). The read ends 3 residues before the CDR3 terminus; that terminus is restored from the germline J gene. Germline V gene lookup returns CDR1 SGHRS and CDR2 YFSETQ. The length of the CDR3 is 16 residues.

Note on this clone: The CDR3 extends 3 residues past the end of the read, so its final part is completed from the germline J gene. This chain connects TRBV19 to TRBJ1-2, with TRBD1 matching over 10 bases. This CDR3 comprises 15 residues. Germline CDR1 reads LNHDA; CDR2 reads SQIVND (reference sequence). Partial CDR3 DNA: TGTGCCAGTAGTGTGACAGGGGGCTCCTACAATGAA. This encodes CASSVTGGSYNE. The whole CDR3 is CASSVTGGSYNEYTF.

As regards this clone: Read coverage stops 3 residues before the CDR3 terminus; the germline J gene supplies the remainder. The chain is built from TRBV28 and TRBJ1-6; TRBD1 aligns across 9 bases. Germline V gives CDR1 MDHEN, CDR2 SYDVKM. The CDR3 spans 16 residues. Losses at the gene ends were 1 base for V and 9 bases for J; bases not matched to a gene: 7. The CDR3 loop is CASSLYGLGQGSPLHF. The CDR3 DNA, read in part, is TGTGCCAGCAGTTTATATGGGTTGGGACAGGGTTCACCC.

Partial CDR3 DNA: TGCAGTGCTGGGACAGGGTTTGAG. This translates into CSAGTGFE. The entire CDR3 reads CSAGTGFEQFF. The chain links TRBV20-1 to TRBJ2-1; 9 bases map to TRBD1. Sequencing ends 3 residues short of the CDR3 end; the germline J gene provides the rest. V was pared by 5 bases and J by 9 bases, with 2 bases of the junction left unmatched. The germline V gene encodes CDR1 DFQATT and CDR2 SNEGSKA (reference sequence). The CDR3 spans 11 residues.